The clone carrying this T cell receptor beta chain was recorded once. This CDR3 contains 16 residues. Germline CDR1 PRHDT, CDR2 FYEKMQ (reference sequence). The V segment lost 0 bases and the J segment 2 bases; nucleotides outside the gene matches: 3. This sample was taken from a study of blood T cell repertoires in COVID-19. Libraries were prepared by immunoSEQ multiplex PCR; TCRdb keeps only in-frame clonotypes and omits some of them. Of over 400,000 clones in the sample, roughly nine tenths were seen once. This TCR was recovered from a woman aged 45-65 years with COVID-19, enrolled during active disease. V and J are TRBV13 and TRBJ2-1; the match to TRBD2 covers 8 bases. Sequencing was carried out using peripheral blood. The CDR3 loop is CASSLGLGGAYNEQFF. As DNA, the CDR3 is TGTGCCAGCAGCTTAGGCCTCGGGGGGGCCTACAATGAGCAGTTCTTC.